These 32 T cell receptor beta chains came from one sample sequenced in a study of radiation and T cells in renal cell carcinoma. As for time point: baseline pretreatment blood. The sample's treatment: 15 Gy SBRT to primary tumor, nephrectomy 4 weeks later. Assay used: immunoSEQ multiplex PCR; TCRdb lists only in-frame clones, some missing. The profile shows 110,000 to 150,000 clones, roughly 84% of them singletons. Sequenced material: blood, taken from a patient whose treatment included radiotherapy and nephrectomy. The source is a woman between 50 and 59 years old with renal cell carcinoma.

This clone has just one count. The chain couples TRBV7-9 to TRBJ1-2; no firm D call. This CDR3 contains 14 residues. Germline V gene data show CDR1 as SEHNR and CDR2 as FQNEAQ (reference sequence). Trimming left V 2 bases short and J 4 bases short, with 11 bases between. The CDR3 bases are TGTGCCAGCAGCTTATCGGGCCCACCCTATGGCTACACCTTC. It is translated as CASSLSGPPYGYTF.

J is TRBJ1-1 and V is TRBV5-1, with D tentatively TRBD1 (5 bases). V was clipped by 0 bases and J by 6 bases, with 12 bases between them. In germline, CDR1 is SGHRS, CDR2 YFSETQ. The CDR3 contains 14 residues. The CDR3 nucleotides read TGCGCCAGCAGCTTGGTCCGGGGGGTCGCTGAAGCTTTCTTT. It translates to CASSLVRGVAEAFF.

The chain carries TRBV6-1 and TRBJ2-7; 8 nucleotides align to TRBD1. V gave up 4 bases and J gave up 2 bases; unmatched junction bases: 7. This CDR3 is 15 amino acids long. From germline, CDR1 is MNHNS and CDR2 SASEGT. Here the CDR3 reads CASSGDRGFTYEQYF. The CDR3 DNA follows: TGTGCCAGCAGTGGAGACAGGGGTTTCACCTACGAGCAGTACTTC.

The J gene is TRBJ2-5, the V gene TRBV4-1; no definite D call. V lost 0 bases, J lost 1 base, and 12 bases lay in between. This CDR3 spans 16 amino acids. Looked up from germline, CDR1 is MGHRA and CDR2 is YSYEKL. CDR3 DNA sequence: TGCGCCAGCAGCCAAGATAGTTGGCAGGCCCAAGAGACCCAGTACTTC. It codes for CASSQDSWQAQETQYF.

The CDR3 DNA reads TGTGCCAGCAGCTTAGATGGGGCAACAGAAGCTTTCTTT. Residues: CASSLDGATEAFF. The chain recombines TRBV7-9 with TRBJ1-1, with D perhaps TRBD1 (5 bases). This CDR3 spans 13 amino acids. Trimming stripped 1 base from V and 8 bases from J, with 11 bases between. The germline gives CDR1 SEHNR, CDR2 FQNEAQ (reference sequence).

This clone was detected once. The V gene is TRBV18, the J gene TRBJ1-5; D possibly corresponds to TRBD1 (6 bases). Germline V gene lookup returns CDR1 KGHSH and CDR2 LQKENI. V was clipped by 6 bases and J by 7 bases, with 13 bases between them. The CDR3 sequence is 13 residues long. DNA for the CDR3: TGTGCCAGCTCGGTACAGGGAGGCCAGCCCCAGCATTTT. As protein: CASSVQGGQPQHF.

The rearrangement joins TRBV7-9 to TRBJ2-1, with D maybe TRBD2 (7 bases). This CDR3 is built from 17 residues. In germline, CDR1 is SEHNR, CDR2 FQNEAQ (reference sequence). Between the trimmed V and J ends, which lost 5 bases and 0 bases, there was a span of 17 bases. CDR3 bases: TGTGCCAGCAGCAAGTCGAAGGGGGGGAGCTCCTACAATGAGCAGTTCTTC. Translation: CASSKSKGGSSYNEQFF.

The rearrangement joins TRBV7-8 to TRBJ1-5; D not resolved. V lost 4 bases and J lost 0, with 10 bases in between. The germline V gene has CDR1 SGHVS and CDR2 FQNEAQ. This CDR3 region has 15 residues. CDR3 residues: CASSYVTDSNQPQHF. Here the CDR3 DNA reads TGTGCCAGCAGCTACGTTACAGATAGCAATCAGCCCCAGCATTTT.

The rearrangement uses TRBV10-3 and TRBJ2-2; D gene ambiguous. CDR3 length: 14 amino acids. CDR1 and CDR2 from the germline V gene are ENHRY and SYGVKD. Trimming took off 4 bases at V and 1 base at J, with 7 bases between the two ends. CDR3 in DNA: TGTGCCATCAGTGGGACGGTGAACACCGGGGAGCTGTTTTTT. Protein product: CAISGTVNTGELFF.

This chain connects TRBV5-4 to TRBJ1-4; D not resolved. The CDR3 is 15 residues long. V lost 1 base and J lost 4, with 11 bases in between. Germline V gene sequence: CDR1 SGHNT, CDR2 YYREEE (reference sequence). CDR3 coding DNA: TGTGCCAGCAGCTTGATCGAACAGAATAATGAAAAACTGTTTTTT. Translating it yields CASSLIEQNNEKLFF.

The CDR3 sequence is CASSRTGTSGGVGEQFF. In DNA form, the CDR3 reads TGTGCCAGCAGCAGGACCGGGACTAGCGGGGGGGTAGGTGAGCAGTTCTTC. The chain employs TRBV9 and TRBJ2-1; 16 positions match TRBD2. Germline trimming cut 4 bases from V and 9 bases from J; bases unmatched to any gene: 10. This CDR3 comprises 17 residues. The germline V gene has CDR1 SGDLS and CDR2 YYNGEE.

The V call is TRBV7-9, the J call TRBJ2-7; TRBD2 matches at 8 bases. CDR1 and CDR2 from the germline V gene are SEHNR and FQNEAQ (reference sequence). J gave up 4 bases and V 6 bases, and 8 bases lay outside the gene matches. The CDR3 spans 14 residues. In nucleotides, the CDR3 is TGTGCCAGCAGGCGGGGGGACTCCCTATACGAGCAGTACTTC. Translated, it gives CASRRGDSLYEQYF.

In its sample, this clone was seen once. The V gene is TRBV6-1, the J gene TRBJ1-1, with D perhaps matching TRBD1 (5 bases). The germline gives CDR1 MNHNS, CDR2 SASEGT. The V end lost 6 bases, the J end lost 6 bases, and 17 bases lay between the germline ends. The CDR3 loop spans 14 amino acids. CDR3 DNA sequence: TGTGCCAGCAGGTTCGGGACCCCACGAGCTGAAGCTTTCTTT. Translation: CASRFGTPRAEAFF.

The rearrangement joins TRBV6-4 to TRBJ1-1, with no clear D. The V gene lost 6 bases and the J gene lost 4 bases, with 15 bases spanning the gap. The CDR3 has 14 amino acids. The germline CDR1 and CDR2 sequences are MRHNA and SNTAGT. DNA for the CDR3: TGTGCCAGCAGCTTGGAGGGTGGGTCCACTGAAGCTTTCTTT. Its protein is CASSLEGGSTEAFF.

The rearrangement links TRBV19 to TRBJ1-2; possible D gene TRBD1, 5 bases. Trimming cost V 6 bases and J 4 bases, with 15 bases left between them. The CDR3 length is 14 residues. Germline loops: CDR1 LNHDA, CDR2 SQIVND (reference sequence). The CDR3 DNA reads TGTGCCAGTAGGGCGCTCCGGGACTTCTATGGCTACACCTTC. Protein: CASRALRDFYGYTF.

V gene TRBV5-5 combines with J gene TRBJ2-3, with D possibly matching TRBD2 (7 bases). This CDR3 is built from 15 residues. CDR1 is SGHKS and CDR2 is YYEKEE in the germline V gene (reference sequence). The ends were cut back, 6 bases at V and 2 bases at J, with 16 bases in the middle. In DNA form, the CDR3 reads TGTGCCAGCAACCTCGGGGGGCTGGACACAGATACGCAGTATTTT. Its protein is CASNLGGLDTDTQYF.

The V and J genes are TRBV4-1 and TRBJ2-4, with D uncertain. The CDR3 is 15 amino acids. Germline CDR1 is MGHRA and CDR2 is YSYEKL. The ends were cut back, 2 bases at V and 5 bases at J, with 13 bases in the middle. The CDR3 is CASSQRMGNENIQYF. As DNA, the CDR3 is TGCGCCAGCAGCCAACGGATGGGTAACGAAAACATTCAGTACTTC.

This clone has a single count. The chain has TRBV30 and TRBJ2-7, with TRBD2 identical over 8 bases. From germline, CDR1 is GTSNPN and CDR2 SVGIG (reference sequence). The junction had 3 bases not matched to a gene; V was cut back by 2 bases and J by 6 bases. This CDR3 has 12 amino acids. CDR3: CAWSLAGGEQYF. Here the CDR3 DNA reads TGTGCCTGGAGTTTGGCGGGGGGCGAGCAGTACTTC.

The rearrangement uses TRBV6-4 and TRBJ2-6, with D tentatively TRBD2 (5 bases). CDR1 MRHNA and CDR2 SNTAGT come from the germline V gene. The CDR3 contains 16 residues. Trimming took off 3 bases at V and 1 base at J, with 10 bases between the two ends. CDR3 sequence (DNA): TGTGCCAGCAGTGAGGCGAGGGCGTCTGGGGCCAACGTCCTGACTTTC. Protein product: CASSEARASGANVLTF.

The V gene is TRBV4-2, the J gene TRBJ2-1; 7 bases line up with TRBD2. CDR1 LGHNA and CDR2 YNFKEQ come from the germline V gene. CDR3 length: 17 residues. The V segment lost 1 base and the J segment 3 bases; nucleotides outside the gene matches: 9. DNA for the CDR3: TGTGCCAGCAGCCAAGTAGGGCTAGCGGAGAACTACAATGAGCAGTTCTTC. This encodes CASSQVGLAENYNEQFF.

CDR3 in DNA: TGCAGCGTTGAAAGTTACACTGAAGCTTTCTTT. It encodes CSVESYTEAFF. The chain is built from TRBV29-1 and TRBJ1-1; D unclear. The CDR3 is made up of 11 amino acids. V was clipped by 2 bases and J by 3 bases, with 4 bases between them. Germline assignment: CDR1 SQVTM and CDR2 ANQGSEA.

The chain links TRBV6-1 to TRBJ2-5; D unclear. The CDR3 extends over 10 amino acids. The V gene lost 7 bases and the J gene lost 5 bases, with 5 bases spanning the gap. Germline assignment: CDR1 MNHNS and CDR2 SASEGT. CDR3 sequence (DNA): TGTGCCAGCACGAGGGAGACCCAGTACTTC. Translated, it gives CASTRETQYF.

This clone was observed a single time. The V call is TRBV15, the J call TRBJ1-4, with 10 nucleotides matching TRBD1. This CDR3 is 17 amino acids long. J was trimmed by 3 bases and V by 4 bases; bases with no gene match: 8. CDR1 LNHNV and CDR2 YYDKDF come from the germline V gene (reference sequence). CDR3 DNA sequence: TGTGCCACCAGCAACCCGGACAGGGGGGGAGCTAATGAAAAACTGTTTTTT. Protein sequence: CATSNPDRGGANEKLFF.

V usage is TRBV9 and J usage is TRBJ2-6; 11 nucleotides line up with TRBD1. V lost 4 bases, J lost 0 bases, and 6 bases stayed unmatched. The CDR3 is 18 residues long. Per germline, CDR1 SGDLS and CDR2 YYNGEE. The CDR3 spells CASSPSGTGGSGANVLTF. The CDR3 DNA reads as TGTGCCAGCAGCCCCTCCGGGACAGGGGGCTCTGGGGCCAACGTCCTGACTTTC. Full variable domain (rest looked up from reference TRBV9 and TRBJ2-6): DSGVTQTPKHLITATGQRVTLRCSPRSGDLSVYWYQQSLDQGLQFLIQYYNGEERAKGNILERFSAQQFPDLHSELNLSSLELGDSALYFCASSPSGTGGSGANVLTFGAGSRLTVL.

The CDR3 reads CASSLIRGGLETQYF. CDR3 in DNA: TGTGCCAGCAGCTTAATACGGGGGGGCTTAGAGACCCAGTACTTC. The rearrangement joins TRBV11-2 to TRBJ2-5; 8 positions match TRBD2. The CDR3 is 15 amino acids. CDR1 and CDR2 from the germline V gene are SGHAT and FQNNGV. V shed 2 bases, J shed 4 bases, and the junction held 6 bases outside the gene matches.

In DNA form, the CDR3 reads TGTGCCAGCAGCTTAGATCTAGGGACAGGGAAAAACATTCAGTACTTC. Translated, it gives CASSLDLGTGKNIQYF. The rearrangement uses TRBV11-2 and TRBJ2-4, with 9 nucleotides matching TRBD1. Germline V CDR1 and CDR2: SGHAT, FQNNGV. The CDR3 has 16 amino acids. V gave up 0 bases and J gave up 4 bases; unmatched junction bases: 4.

This clone was seen a single time. This sequence joins TRBV14 and TRBJ2-5, with no clear D. CDR3 size: 15 residues. Germline values: CDR1 SGHDN, CDR2 FVKESK. The V and J ends lost 3 bases and 1 base respectively, with 12 bases between them. The CDR3 nucleotides are TGTGCCAGCAGCCACGTTAGGCTGCTCCAAGAGACCCAGTACTTC. This codes for CASSHVRLLQETQYF.

This clone occurred a few times. V usage is TRBV9 and J usage is TRBJ2-3; D is undetermined. Germline V lookup: CDR1 SGDLS, CDR2 YYNGEE. This CDR3 spans 18 amino acids. V gave up 0 bases and J gave up 0 bases, with 17 bases separating them. In DNA, the CDR3 is TGTGCCAGCAGCGTAGGGTTTAGGTACTCGTCTAGCACAGATACGCAGTATTTT. Its protein is CASSVGFRYSSSTDTQYF.

The genes are TRBV7-2 and TRBJ1-1, with a tentative D call TRBD1 (6 bases). Trimming stripped 1 base from V and 1 base from J, with 10 bases between. The CDR3 runs to 15 residues. Per the germline V gene, CDR1 is SGHTA and CDR2 is FQGNSA. CDR3 sequence (DNA): TGTGCCAGCAGCTTAGAAGGGGGGAGGAACACTGAAGCTTTCTTT. Its protein product is CASSLEGGRNTEAFF. The variable domain in full, with the rest retrieved from reference TRBV7-2 and TRBJ1-1, is GAGVSQSPSNKVTEKGKDVELRCDPISGHTALYWYRQSLGQGLEFLIYFQGNSAPDKSGLPSDRFSAERTGGSVSTLTIQRTQQEDSAVYLCASSLEGGRNTEAFFGQGTRLTVV.

V gene TRBV29-1 combines with J gene TRBJ2-1; D unresolved. Germline values: CDR1 SQVTM, CDR2 ANQGSEA. The CDR3 loop spans 12 amino acids. The V and J ends lost 6 bases and 4 bases respectively, with 10 bases between them. Written as DNA, the CDR3 is TGCAGCGTGGGTAATGCATACAATGAGCAGTTCTTC. Translated: CSVGNAYNEQFF.

This chain connects TRBV6-1 to TRBJ1-6; 9 positions match TRBD1. J lost 8 bases, V lost 6 bases, and 8 bases had no gene match. The CDR3 has 15 residues. Germline-derived CDR1 and CDR2 are MNHNS and SASEGT. The CDR3 reads CASSGTGHSYSPLHF. CDR3 nucleotide sequence: TGTGCCAGCAGCGGGACAGGGCATAGCTATTCACCCCTCCACTTT.

The chain uses TRBV20-1 and TRBJ2-5; D remains unclear. This CDR3 is built from 10 residues. Trimming took 0 bases from V and 7 from J, leaving 3 bases between them. Per the germline V gene, CDR1 is DFQATT and CDR2 is SNEGSKA (reference sequence). The CDR3 DNA reads TGCAGTGCTAGAGAGGCGACCCAGTACTTC. Translated, it gives CSAREATQYF.